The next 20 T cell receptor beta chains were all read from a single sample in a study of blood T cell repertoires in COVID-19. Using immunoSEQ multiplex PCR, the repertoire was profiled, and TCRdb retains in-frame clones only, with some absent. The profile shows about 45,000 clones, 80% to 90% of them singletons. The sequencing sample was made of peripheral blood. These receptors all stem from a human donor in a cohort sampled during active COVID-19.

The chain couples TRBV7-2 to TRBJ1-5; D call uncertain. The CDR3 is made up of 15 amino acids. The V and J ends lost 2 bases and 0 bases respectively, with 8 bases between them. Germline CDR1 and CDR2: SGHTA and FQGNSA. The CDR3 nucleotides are TGTGCCAGCAGCTTACGGGGTGATAGCAATCAGCCCCAGCATTTT. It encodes CASSLRGDSNQPQHF.

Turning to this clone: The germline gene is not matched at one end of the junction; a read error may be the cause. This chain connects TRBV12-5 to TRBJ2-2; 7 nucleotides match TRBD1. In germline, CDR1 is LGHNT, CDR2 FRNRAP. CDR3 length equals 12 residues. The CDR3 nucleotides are TGTGCTAGTGGTTTGGTAACGGGACAGATAATTTTT. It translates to CASGLVTGQIIF. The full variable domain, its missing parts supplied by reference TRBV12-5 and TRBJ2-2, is DARVTQTPRHKVTEMGQEVTMRCQPILGHNTVFWYRQTMMQGLELLAYFRNRAPLDDSGMPKDRFSAEMPDATLATLKIQPSEPRDSAVYFCASGLVTGQIIFGEGSRLTVL.

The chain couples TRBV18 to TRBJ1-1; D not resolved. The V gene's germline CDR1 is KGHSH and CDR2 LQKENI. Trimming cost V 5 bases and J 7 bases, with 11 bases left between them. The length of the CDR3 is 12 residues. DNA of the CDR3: TGTGCCAGCTCATTCGGACGGGGTGAAGCTTTCTTT. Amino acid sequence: CASSFGRGEAFF.

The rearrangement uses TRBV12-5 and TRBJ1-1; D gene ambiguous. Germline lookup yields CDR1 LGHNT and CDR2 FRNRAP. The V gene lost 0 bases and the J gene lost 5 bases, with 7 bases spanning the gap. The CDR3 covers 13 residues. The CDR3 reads CASGLVRGTEAFF. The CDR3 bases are TGTGCTAGTGGTTTGGTACGCGGGACTGAAGCTTTCTTT.

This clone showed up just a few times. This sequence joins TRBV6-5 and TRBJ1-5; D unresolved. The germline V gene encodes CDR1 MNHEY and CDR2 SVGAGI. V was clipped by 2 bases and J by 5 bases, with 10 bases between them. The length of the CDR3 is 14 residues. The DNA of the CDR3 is TGTGCCAGCAGTTACAGGCAGCTAGATCAGCCCCAGCATTTT. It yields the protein CASSYRQLDQPQHF.

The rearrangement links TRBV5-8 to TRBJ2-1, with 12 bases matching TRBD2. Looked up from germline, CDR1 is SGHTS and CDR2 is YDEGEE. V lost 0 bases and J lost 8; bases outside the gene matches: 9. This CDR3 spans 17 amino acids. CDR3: CASSLALLAGGPDEQFF. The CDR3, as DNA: TGTGCCAGCAGCTTGGCCCTTCTAGCGGGGGGGCCAGATGAGCAGTTCTTC.

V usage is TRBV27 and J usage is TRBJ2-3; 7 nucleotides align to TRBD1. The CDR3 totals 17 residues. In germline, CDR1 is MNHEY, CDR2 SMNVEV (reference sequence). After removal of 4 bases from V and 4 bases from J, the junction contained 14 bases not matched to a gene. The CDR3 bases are TGTGCCAGCAGTTCTGAGACAGGGAAGCCGGGTCCAGATACGCAGTATTTT. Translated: CASSSETGKPGPDTQYF.

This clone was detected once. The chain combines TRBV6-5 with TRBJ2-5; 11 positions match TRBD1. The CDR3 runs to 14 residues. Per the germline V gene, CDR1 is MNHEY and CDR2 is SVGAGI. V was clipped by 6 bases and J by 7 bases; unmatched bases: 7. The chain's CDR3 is CASRAGQGVGTQYF. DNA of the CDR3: TGTGCCAGCAGGGCGGGACAGGGGGTGGGGACCCAGTACTTC.

CDR3: CASSTWERTVF. DNA of the CDR3: TGTGCCAGCAGCACCTGGGAGCGGACTGTTTTT. J is TRBJ2-2 and V is TRBV21-1; no check of the table's D call, TRBD2, against the DNA was made. TRBV21-1 is termed a pseudogene. This CDR3 comprises 11 residues.

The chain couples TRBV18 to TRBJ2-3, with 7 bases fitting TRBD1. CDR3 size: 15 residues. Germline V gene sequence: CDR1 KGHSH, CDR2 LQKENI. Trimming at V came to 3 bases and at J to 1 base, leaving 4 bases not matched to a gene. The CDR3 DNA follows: TGTGCCAGCTCACCGGGACAGATGGGCACAGATACGCAGTATTTT. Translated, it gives CASSPGQMGTDTQYF.

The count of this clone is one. This CDR3 reads CASSLERAYEQYF. The CDR3 bases are TGCGCCAGCAGCTTAGAGAGGGCCTACGAGCAGTACTTC. The rearrangement links TRBV5-1 to TRBJ2-7, with D possibly being TRBD2 (5 bases). V was trimmed by 2 bases and J by 2 bases, leaving 8 bases between them. This CDR3 has 13 amino acids. Germline V CDR1 and CDR2: SGHRS, YFSETQ.

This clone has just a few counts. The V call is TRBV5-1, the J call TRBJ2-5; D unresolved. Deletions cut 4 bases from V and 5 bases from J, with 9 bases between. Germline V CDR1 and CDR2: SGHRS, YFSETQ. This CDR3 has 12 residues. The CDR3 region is CASSPPAETQYF. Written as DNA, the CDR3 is TGCGCCAGCAGCCCCCCAGCGGAGACCCAGTACTTC.

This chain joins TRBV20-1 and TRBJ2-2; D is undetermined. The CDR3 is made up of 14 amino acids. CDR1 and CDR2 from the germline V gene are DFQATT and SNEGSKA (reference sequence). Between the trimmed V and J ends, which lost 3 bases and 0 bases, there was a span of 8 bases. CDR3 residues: CSASLAPNTGELFF. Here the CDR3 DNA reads TGCAGTGCTAGTTTGGCACCGAACACCGGGGAGCTGTTTTTT.

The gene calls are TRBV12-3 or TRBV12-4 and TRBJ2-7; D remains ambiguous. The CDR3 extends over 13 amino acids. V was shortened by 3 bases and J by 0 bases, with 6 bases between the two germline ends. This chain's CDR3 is CASSFAHSYEQYF. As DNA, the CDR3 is TGTGCCAGCAGTTTTGCACACTCCTACGAGCAGTACTTC.

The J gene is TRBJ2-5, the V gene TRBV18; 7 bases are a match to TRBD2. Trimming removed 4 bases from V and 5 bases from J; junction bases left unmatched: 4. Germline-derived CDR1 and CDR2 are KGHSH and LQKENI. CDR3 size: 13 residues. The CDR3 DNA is TGTGCCAGCTCACTGGGACTATTGGAGACCCAGTACTTC. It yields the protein CASSLGLLETQYF. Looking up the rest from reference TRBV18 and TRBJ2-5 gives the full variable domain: NAGVMQNPRHLVRRRGQEARLRCSPMKGHSHVYWYRQLPEEGLKFMVYLQKENIIDESGMPKERFSAEFPKEGPSILRIQQVVRGDSAAYFCASSLGLLETQYFGPGTRLLVL.

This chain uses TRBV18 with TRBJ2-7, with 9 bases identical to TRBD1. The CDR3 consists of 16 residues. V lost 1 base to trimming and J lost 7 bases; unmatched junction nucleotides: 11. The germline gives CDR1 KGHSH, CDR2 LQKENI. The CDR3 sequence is CASSPRDRTGEWEQYF. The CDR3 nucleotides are TGTGCCAGCTCACCACGGGACCGGACAGGGGAGTGGGAGCAGTACTTC.

CDR3 region: CASSLNTGDGYTF. CDR3 bases: TGTGCCAGCAGCTTAAATACAGGGGACGGCTACACCTTC. The rearrangement joins TRBV7-3 to TRBJ1-2; 7 bases map to TRBD1. This CDR3 contains 13 residues. Germline values: CDR1 SGHTA, CDR2 FQGTGA. V trimming: 1 base; J trimming: 8 bases; junction bases outside the gene matches: 4.

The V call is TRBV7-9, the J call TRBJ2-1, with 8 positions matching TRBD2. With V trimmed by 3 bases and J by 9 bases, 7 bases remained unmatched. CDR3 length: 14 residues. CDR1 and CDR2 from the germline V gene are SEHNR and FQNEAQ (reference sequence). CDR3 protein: CASSFSGTRGEQFF. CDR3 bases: TGTGCCAGCAGCTTTTCCGGGACTAGAGGTGAGCAGTTCTTC.

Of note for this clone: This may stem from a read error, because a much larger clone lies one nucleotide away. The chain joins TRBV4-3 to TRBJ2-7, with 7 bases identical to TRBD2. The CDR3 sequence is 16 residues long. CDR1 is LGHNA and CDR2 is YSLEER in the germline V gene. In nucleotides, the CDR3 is TGCGCCAGCAACCAAGATCTGGGCGGGGGAATCTACGAGCAGTACTTC. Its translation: CASNQDLGGGIYEQYF.

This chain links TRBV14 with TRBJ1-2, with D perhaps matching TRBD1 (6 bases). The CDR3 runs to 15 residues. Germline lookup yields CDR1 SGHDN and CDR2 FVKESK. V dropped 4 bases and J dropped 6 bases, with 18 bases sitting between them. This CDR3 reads CASSRQGQGRDGYTF. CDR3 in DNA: TGTGCCAGCAGCCGCCAAGGTCAGGGGAGGGATGGCTACACCTTC.